The subject of this entry is one T cell receptor beta chain. The data were taken from a study of blood T cell repertoires in COVID-19. This CDR3 has 16 amino acids. J gave up 4 bases and V 6 bases, and 13 bases lay outside the gene matches. Germline V gene data show CDR1 as MNHEY and CDR2 as SVGEGT. In the authors' workflow: It was from reference gene primer amplification that nucleated cell counts were estimated. Profiled with immunoSEQ multiplex PCR; TCRdb holds only in-frame clones, not every one. V, J and clone size are taken as reported in that table, and D and trimming were inferred from the DNA itself. Counted here are 300,000 to 350,000 clones, approximately 90% occurring once; the ten biggest clones make up around 8.9%.

The J gene is TRBJ1-1, the V gene TRBV6-2 or TRBV6-3; TRBD1 matches at 8 bases. The specimen was peripheral blood. The source is a man younger than 40 with COVID-19, enrolled during active disease. CDR3 amino acids: CASSLRNWGQVTEAFF. The CDR3 bases are TGTGCCAGCAGCCTACGCAATTGGGGACAGGTCACTGAAGCTTTCTTT.